The subject of this entry is one TCR beta chain. This sample was included in a study of blood T cell repertoires in COVID-19. In the study overall: PBMCs, B-cell-depleted T cells, or T cells provided the cDNA or gDNA that made up the material.

Original processing notes: Estimation of nucleated cell counts was performed using reference gene primer amplification. The table came from immunoSEQ multiplex PCR; TCRdb's copy has only in-frame clones and leaves some out. Clone size and the V and J calls come from that table; the DNA yielded D and trimming. The profile shows 60,000 to 65,000 clones, roughly three quarters of them singletons. Germline V gene sequence: CDR1 MRHNA, CDR2 SNTAGT. Trimming took off 8 bases at V and 7 bases at J, with 18 bases between the two ends. The CDR3 runs 15 residues. The sample comprised peripheral blood. This clonotype originated in a human donor in a cohort sampled during active COVID-19. This chain uses TRBV6-4 with TRBJ1-6; D might be TRBD1 (6 bases). This chain's CDR3 is CASRLDRSENSPLHF. The CDR3 DNA follows: TGTGCCAGCCGCCTCGACAGGTCGGAGAATTCACCCCTCCACTTT.